The 8 T cell receptor beta chains presented below share a single source sample, sequenced in a study of blood T cell repertoires in COVID-19. TCRdb's copy holds only in-frame clones and misses some; the assay was immunoSEQ multiplex PCR. This sample has approximately 110,000 clones, with 71% found just once. Sequencing used peripheral blood. These receptors all come from a human donor with acute or convalescent COVID-19. The donor label of this sample is uncertain.

This clone was found a few times. The chain combines TRBV18 with TRBJ2-3, with a tentative D call TRBD1 (6 bases). Trimming cost V 5 bases and J 3 bases, with 12 bases left between them. CDR1 is KGHSH and CDR2 is LQKENI in the germline V gene. This CDR3 is 14 amino acids long. The CDR3 sequence is CASSIGQSTDTQYF. In DNA form, the CDR3 reads TGTGCCAGCTCAATAGGACAGAGTACAGATACGCAGTATTTT.

The rearrangement joins TRBV5-1 to TRBJ1-3; 10 nucleotides line up with TRBD1. From germline, CDR1 is SGHRS and CDR2 YFSETQ. The CDR3 is 15 residues long. V lost 0 bases to trimming and J lost 4 bases; unmatched junction nucleotides: 1. The CDR3 DNA is TGCGCCAGCAGCTTGGAGGGACAGGGGGGAAACACCATATATTTT. It specifies CASSLEGQGGNTIYF.

The gene calls are TRBV11-2 and TRBJ2-3, with a weak D call TRBD2 (6 bases). CDR3 length: 15 residues. Germline assignment: CDR1 SGHAT and CDR2 FQNNGV. The V gene lost 4 bases and the J gene lost 2 bases, with 13 bases spanning the gap. CDR3 coding DNA: TGTGCCAGCAGCTACGCGGGACTCCACACAGATACGCAGTATTTT. Its protein product is CASSYAGLHTDTQYF.

J is TRBJ2-7 and V is TRBV7-3, with 8 bases lining up with TRBD1. The CDR3 consists of 18 residues. In germline, CDR1 is SGHTA, CDR2 FQGTGA. V dropped 2 bases and J dropped 3; count of bases not matched to a gene: 15. CDR3 loop: CASSLVRVGQGPLYEQYF. In nucleotides, the CDR3 is TGTGCCAGCAGCTTAGTACGGGTCGGACAGGGTCCTCTCTACGAGCAGTACTTC.

This chain connects TRBV9 to TRBJ2-1, with D perhaps matching TRBD1 (6 bases). Germline CDR1 reads SGDLS; CDR2 reads YYNGEE. Deletions cut 3 bases from V and 4 bases from J, with 17 bases between. The CDR3 is made up of 16 amino acids. CDR3 coding DNA: TGTGCCAGCAGCGGGAACAGGGCGTCAGGGTACAATGAGCAGTTCTTC. As protein: CASSGNRASGYNEQFF.

The chain combines TRBV11-3 with TRBJ1-5, with a possible D match to TRBD1 (6 bases). Trimming removed 6 bases at V and 3 bases at J, with 24 bases between. This CDR3 spans 18 amino acids. CDR1 is SGHNT and CDR2 is YENEEA in the germline V gene. The CDR3 loop is CASRLGPITGRPNQPQHF. In DNA form, the CDR3 reads TGTGCCAGCAGATTGGGGCCCATTACAGGGAGACCCAATCAGCCCCAGCATTTT.

The chain recombines TRBV11-2 with TRBJ2-5; possibly TRBD1 for D (6 bases). CDR1 is SGHAT and CDR2 is FQNNGV in the germline V gene. V lost 7 bases and J lost 3, with 12 bases in between. The CDR3 extends over 13 amino acids. The CDR3 spells CASTWGPEETQYF. Written as DNA, the CDR3 is TGTGCCAGCACCTGGGGGCCCGAAGAGACCCAGTACTTC.

The chain joins TRBV2 to TRBJ2-3; TRBD2 matches at 11 bases. Germline trimming cut 7 bases from V and 4 bases from J; bases unmatched to any gene: 4. The CDR3 sequence is 14 residues long. CDR1 SNHLY and CDR2 FYNNEI come from the germline V gene. CDR3: CASISGGAADTQYF. The CDR3, as DNA: TGTGCCAGCATTAGCGGGGGGGCCGCAGATACGCAGTATTTT.